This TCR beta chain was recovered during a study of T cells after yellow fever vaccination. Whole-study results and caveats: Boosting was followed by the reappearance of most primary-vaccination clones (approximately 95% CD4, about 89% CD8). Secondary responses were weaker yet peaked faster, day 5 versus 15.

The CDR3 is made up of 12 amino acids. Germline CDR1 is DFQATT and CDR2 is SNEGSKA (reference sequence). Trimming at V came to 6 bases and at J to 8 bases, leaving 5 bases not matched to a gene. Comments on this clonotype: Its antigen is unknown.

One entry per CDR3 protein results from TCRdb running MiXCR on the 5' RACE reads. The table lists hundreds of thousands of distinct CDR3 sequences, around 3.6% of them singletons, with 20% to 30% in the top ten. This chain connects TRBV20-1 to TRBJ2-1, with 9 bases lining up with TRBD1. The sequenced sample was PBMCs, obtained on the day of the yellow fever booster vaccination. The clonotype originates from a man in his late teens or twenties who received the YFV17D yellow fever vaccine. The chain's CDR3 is CSARQGVDEQFF. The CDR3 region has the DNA TGCAGTGCCCGACAGGGGGTGGATGAGCAGTTCTTC.